A selection of T cell receptor beta chains follows, all from one sample in a study of beta chain features in type 1 diabetes. Here immunoSEQ multiplex PCR was the method, and the copy in TCRdb shows in-frame clones only, minus some. The sample holds 240,000 or so clones; 25% to 30% are singletons and the top ten take 4%. Sequencing was done on a sample of central memory CD4+ T cells from blood. The receptors were sampled from a man aged 30 to 39 in good health. Each CDR3 is given with its conserved first and last residue. The D gene is left open where the match is weak. Size tells how often a clone was seen (once, few, many) or the class of an expanded clone, and some rows leave it out.

d_call	v_call	clone_size	j_call	cdr3_nt	cdr3_aa
-	TRBV7-9	few	TRBJ2-5	TGTGCCAGCAGCCCGACAGGAGTGTACCAAGAGACCCAGTACTTC	CASSPTGVYQETQYF
-	TRBV5-1	few	TRBJ2-7	TGCGCCAGCAGCTCAAGCGAGCCACCCTACGAGCAGTACTTC	CASSSSEPPYEQYF
-	TRBV28	many	TRBJ2-7	TGTGCCAGCAGTACGACCGGGACACCCAAGAGCGAGCAGTACTTC	CASSTTGTPKSEQYF
TRBD2	TRBV5-4	-	TRBJ2-7	TGTGCCAGCAGCCTGGACCCTAGCGGGGGAAACGAGCAGTACTTC	CASSLDPSGGNEQYF
TRBD2	TRBV6-5	few	TRBJ2-5	TGTGCCAGCAGTCCCCTAGCGGGAGGAGAGACCCAGTACTTC	CASSPLAGGETQYF
-	TRBV15	few	TRBJ2-2	TGTGCCACCAGCAGAGAATGGGGCGGGAACTCGAACACCGGGGAGCTGTTTTTT	CATSREWGGNSNTGELFF
-	TRBV11-2	-	TRBJ2-7	TGTGCCAGCAGCTTAGATTTCGCAGCCCACGAGCAGTACTTC	CASSLDFAAHEQYF
-	TRBV7-9	few	TRBJ2-3	TGTGCCAGCAGCTTGTCAATTCCGGGGGATACGCAGTATTTT	CASSLSIPGDTQYF
-	TRBV18	-	TRBJ2-7	TGTGCCAGCTCATCGGTTGACTACGAGCAGTACTTC	CASSSVDYEQYF
-	TRBV2	few	TRBJ2-7	TGTGCCAGCGCAGGGGGAGGTGGTCCCTACGAGCAGTACTTC	CASAGGGGPYEQYF
TRBD2	TRBV29-1	-	TRBJ2-1	TGCAGCGTTGCTAGCGGGGGCAATGAGCAGTTCTTC	CSVASGGNEQFF
-	TRBV15	many	TRBJ2-3	TGTGCCACCAGCAGCCTAACGTCAGATACGCAGTATTTT	CATSSLTSDTQYF
TRBD1	TRBV30	-	TRBJ1-5	TGTGCCTGGGGGACAGGGGACCATCAGCCCCAGCATTTT	CAWGTGDHQPQHF
TRBD2	TRBV6-6	-	TRBJ2-3	TGTGCCAGCAGTTATGGGACTAGCGGGGGCACAGATACGCAGTATTTT	CASSYGTSGGTDTQYF
TRBD1	TRBV2	few	TRBJ2-7	TGTGCCAGCAGAGGACAGGGCCTCGAGCAGTACTTC	CASRGQGLEQYF
-	TRBV18	many	TRBJ2-5	TGTGCCAGCTCACTACAAGAGACCCAGTACTTC	CASSLQETQYF
-	TRBV4-2	few	TRBJ2-7	TGTGCCAGCAGCTCCGGAAGAATCGGTGGGGCGGACGCCTACGAGCAGTACTTC	CASSSGRIGGADAYEQYF
TRBD1	TRBV5-1	-	TRBJ1-2	TGCGCCAGCAGCCCAGGGGGTCGTAACTATGGCTACACCTTC	CASSPGGRNYGYTF
TRBD1	TRBV30	many	TRBJ2-7	TGTGCCCTGGGACAGGGGGCAGGAGAGCAGTACTTC	CALGQGAGEQYF
-	TRBV29-1	-	TRBJ1-1	TGCAGCGTTGAACCGAGCAGAGGGGCCACTGAAGCTTTCTTT	CSVEPSRGATEAFF